This T cell receptor (beta chain) was observed in a study of CD8 T cells in ankylosing spondylitis. Study-wide results and caveats: Researchers reportedly found disease-linked clones significantly enriched in matched ankylosing spondylitis synovial fluid.

A remark on this clonotype: Its specificity is unknown.

The CDR3 has 14 residues. The germline V gene has CDR1 SGHAT and CDR2 FQNNGV. The trim removed 4 bases at V and 5 bases at J, leaving 6 bases unmatched. TCRdb itself ran the 5' RACE reads through MiXCR, one entry per CDR3 protein. The sample carries just under 350,000 distinct CDR3 sequences, roughly 14% recorded once. The receptor was derived from a male donor with ankylosing spondylitis or in good health (not recorded which). Sequenced: blood, either unsorted or a sorted T cell fraction (not recorded which). The chain links TRBV11-2 to TRBJ1-1; 8 nucleotides align to TRBD1. The DNA of the CDR3 is TGTGCCAGCAGCTCGGACAGGGTGGGGACTGAAGCTTTCTTT. Its protein is CASSSDRVGTEAFF.